These T cell receptor beta chains were read from a single sample in a study of blood T cells in healthy people across ages. Each CDR3 protein is one row after TCRdb ran MiXCR on the 5' RACE reads. Here the sample spans 1.5 million to 2 million distinct CDR3 sequences, 28% being singletons. Sequenced sample: blood. The receptors were gathered from a woman younger than 45 in good health. Both conserved end residues are part of each CDR3. D genes are given only for firm matches. Size is omitted from some rows. Given values are once, few, many or a class for expanded clones.

V gene: TRBV29-1
CDR3 length: 8
J gene: TRBJ1-1
clone size: .
D gene: .
CDR3 protein: CSVWEAFF
CDR3 DNA: TGCAGCGTTTGGGAAGCTTTCTTT

V gene: TRBV7-2
CDR3 length: 16
J gene: TRBJ2-3
clone size: .
D gene: .
CDR3 protein: CASSLGVSGTQDTQYF
CDR3 DNA: TGTGCCAGCAGCTTAGGGGTTAGCGGAACCCAAGATACGCAGTATTTT

V gene: TRBV6-2/TRBV6-3
CDR3 length: 17
J gene: TRBJ2-1
clone size: .
D gene: .
CDR3 protein: CASNPTSGEDFSNEQFF
CDR3 DNA: TGTGCCAGCAATCCCACCTCAGGGGAGGACTTCTCCAATGAGCAGTTCTTC

V gene: TRBV7-6
CDR3 length: 17
J gene: TRBJ2-1
clone size: few
D gene: TRBD2
CDR3 protein: CASSLDVGSGGINEQFF
CDR3 DNA: TGTGCCAGCAGCTTAGACGTAGGAAGCGGGGGGATAAATGAGCAGTTCTTC

V gene: TRBV27
CDR3 length: 14
J gene: TRBJ2-5
clone size: few
D gene: TRBD2
CDR3 protein: CASRGSGRGETQYF
CDR3 DNA: TGTGCCAGCAGAGGTAGCGGGAGGGGAGAGACCCAGTACTTC

V gene: TRBV29-1
CDR3 length: 12
J gene: TRBJ1-1
clone size: .
D gene: .
CDR3 protein: CSVRIMNTEAFF
CDR3 DNA: TGCAGCGTTCGGATCATGAACACTGAAGCTTTCTTT

V gene: TRBV20-1
CDR3 length: 12
J gene: TRBJ1-2
clone size: few
D gene: .
CDR3 protein: CSAIVSGYGYTF
CDR3 DNA: TGCAGTGCTATTGTGTCTGGCTATGGCTACACCTTC

V gene: TRBV14
CDR3 length: 17
J gene: TRBJ2-2
clone size: .
D gene: TRBD1
CDR3 protein: CASSLPGQGEVPGELFF
CDR3 DNA: TGTGCCAGCAGCTTGCCGGGACAGGGTGAGGTCCCCGGGGAGCTGTTTTTT

V gene: TRBV6-2/TRBV6-3
CDR3 length: 14
J gene: TRBJ2-4
clone size: few
D gene: TRBD1
CDR3 protein: CASLRDRGPNIQYF
CDR3 DNA: TGTGCCAGCCTCCGGGACAGGGGGCCAAACATTCAGTACTTC

V gene: TRBV7-2
CDR3 length: 15
J gene: TRBJ2-7
clone size: .
D gene: .
CDR3 protein: CASSLAYTYSYEQYF
CDR3 DNA: TGTGCCAGCAGCTTAGCTTATACCTATTCCTACGAGCAGTACTTC

V gene: TRBV19
CDR3 length: 15
J gene: TRBJ2-5
clone size: few
D gene: .
CDR3 protein: CASSSQPRQAGTQYF
CDR3 DNA: TGTGCCAGTAGTTCTCAACCACGACAGGCGGGGACCCAGTACTTC

V gene: TRBV5-1
CDR3 length: 15
J gene: TRBJ1-1
clone size: few
D gene: .
CDR3 protein: CASSLAWSGYTEAFF
CDR3 DNA: TGCGCCAGCAGCTTGGCCTGGAGTGGATACACTGAAGCTTTCTTT

V gene: TRBV28
CDR3 length: 10
J gene: TRBJ1-4
clone size: .
D gene: .
CDR3 protein: CASRAEKLFF
CDR3 DNA: TGTGCCAGCAGAGCAGAAAAACTGTTTTTT

V gene: TRBV7-2
CDR3 length: 16
J gene: TRBJ2-2
clone size: .
D gene: TRBD2
CDR3 protein: CASSLTLAVNTGELFF
CDR3 DNA: TGTGCCAGCAGCTTAACACTAGCGGTGAACACCGGGGAGCTGTTTTTT

V gene: TRBV14
CDR3 length: 16
J gene: TRBJ2-4
clone size: .
D gene: TRBD1
CDR3 protein: CASSHLQTGGKNVQYF
CDR3 DNA: TGTGCCAGCAGCCACCTGCAGACAGGGGGGAAAAACGTTCAGTACTTC

V gene: TRBV5-1
CDR3 length: 15
J gene: TRBJ1-2
clone size: .
D gene: .
CDR3 protein: CASSLSSEDVSGYTF
CDR3 DNA: TGCGCCAGCAGCTTATCGTCGGAGGATGTATCTGGCTACACCTTC

V gene: TRBV20-1
CDR3 length: 13
J gene: TRBJ2-1
clone size: few
D gene: TRBD2
CDR3 protein: CSAAVGGRYEQFF
CDR3 DNA: TGCAGTGCTGCCGTGGGCGGGAGATATGAGCAGTTCTTC

V gene: TRBV5-1
CDR3 length: 14
J gene: TRBJ2-5
clone size: few
D gene: .
CDR3 protein: CASSLGPPTETQYF
CDR3 DNA: TGCGCCAGCAGCTTGGGGCCTCCCACTGAGACCCAGTACTTC

V gene: TRBV7-9
CDR3 length: 17
J gene: TRBJ1-4
clone size: .
D gene: .
CDR3 protein: CASSAHYTGKRDEKLFF
CDR3 DNA: TGTGCCAGCAGCGCCCACTACACGGGGAAGAGAGATGAAAAACTGTTTTTT

V gene: TRBV5-1
CDR3 length: 15
J gene: TRBJ1-6
clone size: .
D gene: TRBD1
CDR3 protein: CASSLSGGNNSPLHF
CDR3 DNA: TGCGCCAGCAGCTTGTCAGGGGGAAATAATTCACCCCTCCACTTT

V gene: TRBV5-6
CDR3 length: 16
J gene: TRBJ1-2
clone size: few
D gene: TRBD1
CDR3 protein: CASSLTGQGENYGYTF
CDR3 DNA: TGTGCCAGCAGCTTAACCGGACAGGGGGAAAACTATGGCTACACCTTC

V gene: TRBV12-3/TRBV12-4
CDR3 length: 15
J gene: TRBJ2-4
clone size: .
D gene: .
CDR3 protein: CVSSPGPSFSNIQYF
CDR3 DNA: TGTGTCAGCAGCCCTGGGCCGAGCTTTTCAAACATTCAGTACTTC

V gene: TRBV10-3
CDR3 length: 12
J gene: TRBJ2-5
clone size: many
D gene: .
CDR3 protein: CAISGPGATQYF
CDR3 DNA: TGTGCCATCAGTGGACCCGGAGCGACCCAGTACTTC

V gene: TRBV9
CDR3 length: 14
J gene: TRBJ2-7
clone size: .
D gene: TRBD2
CDR3 protein: CASSGGLNDYEQYF
CDR3 DNA: TGTGCCAGCAGCGGGGGACTAAACGACTACGAGCAGTACTTC

V gene: TRBV20-1
CDR3 length: 14
J gene: TRBJ2-7
clone size: .
D gene: .
CDR3 protein: CSARDGSGSYEQYF
CDR3 DNA: TGCAGTGCTAGAGATGGCTCGGGGTCCTACGAGCAGTACTTC

V gene: TRBV24-1
CDR3 length: 13
J gene: TRBJ2-1
clone size: few
D gene: .
CDR3 protein: CATSDLGGSEQFF
CDR3 DNA: TGTGCCACCAGTGATTTGGGGGGAAGCGAGCAGTTCTTC

V gene: TRBV12-5
CDR3 length: 14
J gene: TRBJ2-3
clone size: .
D gene: .
CDR3 protein: CASGLPRTTDTQYF
CDR3 DNA: TGTGCTAGTGGTTTGCCTCGAACCACAGATACGCAGTATTTT

V gene: TRBV2
CDR3 length: 14
J gene: TRBJ2-7
clone size: once
D gene: .
CDR3 protein: CASSVTLLSDEQYF
CDR3 DNA: TGTGCCAGCAGCGTTACGTTACTCTCCGACGAGCAGTACTTC

V gene: TRBV9
CDR3 length: 18
J gene: TRBJ2-5
clone size: few
D gene: TRBD2
CDR3 protein: CASSFGTSGGTIQETQYF
CDR3 DNA: TGTGCCAGCAGCTTCGGGACTAGCGGGGGGACCATTCAAGAGACCCAGTACTTC

V gene: TRBV10-2
CDR3 length: 13
J gene: TRBJ1-4
clone size: .
D gene: .
CDR3 protein: CASQRTVREKLFF
CDR3 DNA: TGCGCCAGCCAAAGGACAGTTCGGGAAAAACTGTTTTTT

V gene: TRBV6-1
CDR3 length: 13
J gene: TRBJ2-1
clone size: .
D gene: .
CDR3 protein: CASRQGGKDEQFF
CDR3 DNA: TGTGCCAGCAGACAGGGAGGGAAGGATGAGCAGTTCTTC

V gene: TRBV10-3
CDR3 length: 14
J gene: TRBJ1-1
clone size: .
D gene: .
CDR3 protein: CAISEDQVNTEAFF
CDR3 DNA: TGTGCCATCAGTGAGGATCAAGTGAACACTGAAGCTTTCTTT

V gene: TRBV29-1
CDR3 length: 13
J gene: TRBJ2-7
clone size: many
D gene: .
CDR3 protein: CSVGRGGAYEQYF
CDR3 DNA: TGCAGCGTTGGACGCGGGGGCGCCTACGAGCAGTACTTC

V gene: TRBV3-1
CDR3 length: 12
J gene: TRBJ1-6
clone size: .
D gene: .
CDR3 protein: CASSQILGPLHF
CDR3 DNA: TGTGCCAGCAGCCAGATACTTGGACCCCTCCACTTT

V gene: TRBV20-1
CDR3 length: 15
J gene: TRBJ2-7
clone size: many
D gene: TRBD2
CDR3 protein: CSARDLTSGSYEQYF
CDR3 DNA: TGCAGTGCTAGAGATCTGACTAGCGGGAGCTACGAGCAGTACTTC

V gene: TRBV4-1
CDR3 length: 16
J gene: TRBJ1-1
clone size: few
D gene: TRBD1
CDR3 protein: CASSQGYRGVNTEAFF
CDR3 DNA: TGCGCCAGCAGCCAAGGCTACAGGGGGGTGAACACTGAAGCTTTCTTT

V gene: TRBV12-3/TRBV12-4
CDR3 length: 15
J gene: TRBJ1-6
clone size: many
D gene: .
CDR3 protein: CASSLAGTENSPLHF
CDR3 DNA: TGTGCCAGCAGTTTAGCCGGGACGGAGAATTCACCCCTCCACTTT

V gene: TRBV7-9
CDR3 length: 16
J gene: TRBJ2-1
clone size: .
D gene: TRBD2
CDR3 protein: CASSRGLAGGANEQFF
CDR3 DNA: TGTGCCAGCAGCCGGGGACTAGCGGGAGGTGCCAATGAGCAGTTCTTC

V gene: TRBV6-2/TRBV6-3
CDR3 length: 12
J gene: TRBJ1-2
clone size: .
D gene: .
CDR3 protein: CASSNLNYGYTF
CDR3 DNA: TGTGCCAGCAGTAACCTTAACTATGGCTACACCTTC

V gene: TRBV12-3/TRBV12-4
CDR3 length: 16
J gene: TRBJ1-5
clone size: few
D gene: TRBD1
CDR3 protein: CASRGPGQGSHQPQHF
CDR3 DNA: TGTGCCAGCAGGGGGCCGGGACAGGGGTCACATCAGCCCCAGCATTTT

V gene: TRBV28
CDR3 length: 16
J gene: TRBJ2-5
clone size: few
D gene: TRBD2
CDR3 protein: CASSPPRLAGVETQYF
CDR3 DNA: TGTGCCAGCAGTCCCCCTCGACTAGCGGGGGTGGAGACCCAGTACTTC

V gene: TRBV20-1
CDR3 length: 15
J gene: TRBJ2-6
clone size: .
D gene: .
CDR3 protein: CSASQANAGANVLTF
CDR3 DNA: TGCAGTGCTAGCCAGGCTAACGCTGGGGCCAACGTCCTGACTTTC

V gene: TRBV5-5
CDR3 length: 15
J gene: TRBJ2-7
clone size: .
D gene: .
CDR3 protein: CASSQGERVSYEQYF
CDR3 DNA: TGTGCCAGCAGCCAAGGAGAGCGGGTCTCCTACGAGCAGTACTTC

V gene: TRBV27
CDR3 length: 15
J gene: TRBJ2-1
clone size: many
D gene: .
CDR3 protein: CASSRFGPQVDEQFF
CDR3 DNA: TGTGCCAGCAGTCGCTTCGGGCCCCAGGTAGATGAGCAGTTCTTC